This TCR beta chain was documented in a study of shared clonotypes between healthy human individuals. Points from the study as a whole: Naive subsets, compared against memory subsets, generally had larger estimated richness values.

Each of the donors was a healthy adult who was HIV-negative and had not had a recent acute infection or vaccination. With regard to this clone: Its cognate antigen is unknown.

The run depth of the assay was deep. Repertoires were generated with immunoSEQ multiplex PCR, while TCRdb's copy carries only in-frame clones and drops some. The sample gives about 2.3 million clones, about 90% of which show up once; about 0.36% is in the top ten. The length of the CDR3 is 14 residues. V lost 7 bases to trimming and J lost 7 bases, with 17 bases between them. Germline V gives CDR1 LNHDA, CDR2 SQIVND (reference sequence). The sequence derives from a man between 18 and 29 years old in good health. Some clones in this sample may be carry-over from other donors' samples. Input material: naive CD4+ T cells from PBMCs. As for subset: CD45RA+ positively selected. The chain uses TRBV19 and TRBJ1-5; D is possibly TRBD1 (5 bases). The CDR3 region has the DNA TGTGCCAGTACGAACGGGGGGTGGGGACAGCCCCAGCATTTT. Protein product: CASTNGGWGQPQHF.